This section outlines one TCR beta chain sequence together with its context. In the study's own analysis: Using reference gene primer amplification, nucleated cell counts were estimated. Clones were sequenced by immunoSEQ multiplex PCR, and TCRdb holds only the in-frame ones, with some missing. Clone size and the V and J calls come from that table; the DNA yielded D and trimming. The table lists about 130,000 clones, over 80% of them singletons. This specimen comes from a study of blood T cell repertoires in COVID-19. About the study: Spain, Italy and the United States supplied samples that represented acute and convalescent COVID-19. From T cells, B-cell-depleted T cells, or PBMCs came the material, which was cDNA or gDNA.

Looked up from germline, CDR1 is SGDLS and CDR2 is YYNGEE. The CDR3 is made up of 14 amino acids. V was cut by 4 bases and J by 1 base, with 9 bases left in between. The chain employs TRBV9 and TRBJ1-3, with TRBD1 as a possible D gene (6 bases). Sample: peripheral blood. This clonotype was obtained from a man aged 40-50 years with active or convalescent COVID-19. The CDR3 is CASSFDRSGNTIYF. The DNA for the CDR3 is TGTGCCAGCAGCTTCGACAGGTCTGGAAACACCATATATTTT.